These 8 T cell receptor beta chains were all obtained from the same sample, sequenced in a study of cytomegalovirus exposure and HLA in healthy donors. The study ran its PCR with 60 Vbeta and 13 Jbeta primers. TCRdb's table, derived via immunoSEQ multiplex PCR, lists solely in-frame clones and lacks some. The sample includes roughly 93,000 clones, 75% to 85% of them seen just once. The sample consisted of PBMCs. The receptors come from a man aged 18 to 29 in good health and CMV-seropositive.

This chain joins TRBV5-4 and TRBJ2-5; 7 bases align to TRBD2. Trimming cost V 0 bases and J 3 bases; bases outside gene matches: 2. The CDR3 spans 14 residues. CDR1 is SGHNT, CDR2 YYREEE, per germline (reference sequence). The DNA for the CDR3 is TGTGCCAGCAGCTTGGGAGGGAGGGAAGAGACCCAGTACTTC. It yields the protein CASSLGGREETQYF.

This chain connects TRBV21-1 to TRBJ1-5; whether TRBD1, the table's D call, matches the DNA was not checked. TRBV21-1 is designated a pseudogene. CDR3 length: 16 residues. CDR3 in amino acids: CASSELPTGGNQPQHF. The CDR3 DNA reads as TGTGCCAGCAGCGAACTACCAACAGGGGGAAATCAGCCCCAGCATTTT.

This clone has just a few counts. This chain uses TRBV19 with TRBJ1-1, with 7 bases fitting TRBD1. The V gene end was trimmed by 6 bases and the J gene end by 1 base; junction bases not matched to a gene: 5. Looked up from germline, CDR1 is LNHDA and CDR2 is SQIVND (reference sequence). The CDR3 has 14 amino acids. CDR3 DNA: TGTGCCAGTAGCTTACAGGGGCGGAACACTGAAGCTTTCTTT. It translates to CASSLQGRNTEAFF.

The chain recombines TRBV30 with TRBJ2-7; no reliable D call. Germline V CDR1 and CDR2: GTSNPN, SVGIG (reference sequence). V was pared by 3 bases and J by 5 bases, with 14 bases between. The CDR3 totals 13 residues. The CDR3 sequence is CAWRTPATHEQYF. The CDR3 DNA reads TGTGCCTGGAGAACTCCCGCTACCCACGAGCAGTACTTC.

The V call is TRBV19, the J call TRBJ2-7; TRBD1 agrees at 7 bases. The length of the CDR3 is 14 residues. Looked up from germline, CDR1 is LNHDA and CDR2 is SQIVND (reference sequence). V dropped 3 bases and J dropped 7; count of bases not matched to a gene: 9. The CDR3 protein is CASSMFGADREQYF. CDR3 sequence (DNA): TGTGCCAGTAGTATGTTCGGGGCGGACAGGGAGCAGTACTTC.

This clone was detected only a few times. This chain links TRBV25-1 with TRBJ1-2; D is unclear. Germline assignment: CDR1 MGHDK and CDR2 SYGVNS. The CDR3 has 14 residues. Trimming left V 1 base short and J 6 bases short, with 12 bases between. DNA of the CDR3: TGTGCCAGCAGTGAATCTGTCCCCGGGAATGGCTACACCTTC. Amino acids: CASSESVPGNGYTF.

The rearrangement links TRBV4-1 to TRBJ2-1, with TRBD2 matching over 7 bases. Germline V gives CDR1 MGHRA, CDR2 YSYEKL. Unmatched junction bases numbered 11, after V lost 0 bases and J lost 9 bases. CDR3 length: 16 residues. This CDR3 reads CASSQESGLGVSEQFF. In nucleotides, the CDR3 is TGCGCCAGCAGCCAAGAGAGTGGACTAGGAGTAAGTGAGCAGTTCTTC.

The V and J genes are TRBV6-1 and TRBJ1-5; D is undetermined. The CDR3 totals 13 residues. V lost 4 bases, J lost 5 bases, and 9 bases lay in between. From germline, CDR1 is MNHNS and CDR2 SASEGT. CDR3 sequence: CASSVTSYQPQHF. CDR3 nucleotide sequence: TGTGCCAGCAGTGTTACATCATATCAGCCCCAGCATTTT.